This TCR beta chain was recorded in a study of cytomegalovirus exposure and HLA in healthy donors. This CDR3 contains 15 residues. CDR1 is MNHNY and CDR2 is SVGAGI in the germline V gene (reference sequence). With 7 bases removed from V and 6 bases from J, the gap between germline ends came to 19 bases. Primers included in the PCR were 60 Vbeta and 13 Jbeta primers. This table comes from immunoSEQ multiplex PCR, and its TCRdb copy is limited to in-frame clones, with some not included. The data show some 54,000 clones, around 70% seen once. The sequence was collected from a man younger than 35 in good health and CMV-seronegative. The sample comprised PBMCs. The chain is built from TRBV6-6 and TRBJ1-5; D not resolved. CDR3 DNA: TGTGCCAGCACCAACCTGTCTTTAGCGGGTCAGCCCCAGCATTTT. It codes for CASTNLSLAGQPQHF.